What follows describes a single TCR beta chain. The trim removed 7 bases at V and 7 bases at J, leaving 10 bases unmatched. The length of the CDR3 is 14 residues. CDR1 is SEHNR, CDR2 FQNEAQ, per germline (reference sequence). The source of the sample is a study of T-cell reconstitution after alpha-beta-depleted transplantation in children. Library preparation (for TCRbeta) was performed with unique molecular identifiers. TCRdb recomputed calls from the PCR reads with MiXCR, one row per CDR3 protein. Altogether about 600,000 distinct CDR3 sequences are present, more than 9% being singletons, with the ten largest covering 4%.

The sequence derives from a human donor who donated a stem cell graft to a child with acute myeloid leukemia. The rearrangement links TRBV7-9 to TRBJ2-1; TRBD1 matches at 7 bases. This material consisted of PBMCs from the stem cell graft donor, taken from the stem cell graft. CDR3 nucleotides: TGTGCCAGCAACCGCCTAGGGGGCGGGAATGAGCAGTTCTTC. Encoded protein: CASNRLGGGNEQFF.